The 13 T cell receptor beta chains below come from one sample, sequenced in a study of T cell clonotyping in hematopoietic cell transplantation. Using immunoSEQ multiplex PCR, the repertoire was profiled, and TCRdb retains in-frame clones only, with some absent. The sample has fewer than 9,500 clones, around 80% seen once. The specimen comprised PBMCs, sampled at the time of graft-versus-host disease after allogeneic stem cell transplant. These receptors originate from a male patient aged 60 to 75 who had an allogeneic stem cell transplant from an unrelated donor, so the T cells may come from the graft donor. Some clones in this sample may be carry-over from other donors' samples.

As for this clone: Other DNA sequences of this sample code for an identical CDR3. The gene calls are TRBV5-1 and TRBJ2-2; unclear D gene. The CDR3 covers 12 residues. The V gene lost 0 bases and the J gene lost 7 bases, with 4 bases spanning the gap. CDR1 and CDR2 from the germline V gene are SGHRS and YFSETQ. CDR3 in DNA: TGCGCCAGCAGCTTGGTGGGCGGGGAGCTGTTTTTT. It is translated as CASSLVGGELFF. Using reference TRBV5-1 and TRBJ2-2 for the parts outside the CDR3, the full variable domain is KAGVTQTPRYLIKTRGQQVTLSCSPISGHRSVSWYQQTPGQGLQFLFEYFSETQRNKGNFPGRFSGRQFSNSRSEMNVSTLELGDSALYLCASSLVGGELFFGEGSRLTVL.

This chain links TRBV6-5 with TRBJ1-2; possible D gene TRBD1, 5 bases. The CDR3 is 15 residues long. Trimming left V 0 bases short and J 8 bases short, with 16 bases between. Germline assignment: CDR1 MNHEY and CDR2 SVGAGI. CDR3 sequence: CASSYSGRGSEGYTF. DNA for the CDR3: TGTGCCAGCAGTTACTCGGGTAGGGGATCGGAGGGCTACACCTTC.

CDR3 DNA: TGTGCCAGCAGTTTATCGACAGGGGGTCAGCCCCAGCATTTT. Amino acids: CASSLSTGGQPQHF. The rearrangement uses TRBV27 and TRBJ1-5; TRBD1 matches 9 bases. CDR3 length: 14 amino acids. V shed 0 bases, J shed 6 bases, and the junction held 0 bases outside the gene matches. Germline V gene sequence: CDR1 MNHEY, CDR2 SMNVEV (reference sequence).

The chain couples TRBV19 to TRBJ1-1; D gene ambiguous. Trimming cost V 2 bases and J 5 bases, with 15 bases left between them. Per the germline V gene, CDR1 is LNHDA and CDR2 is SQIVND (reference sequence). CDR3 length: 15 amino acids. CDR3 coding DNA: TGTGCCAGTAGTATAAGTGGGCTCGGGAGAACTGAAGCTTTCTTT. Translated, it gives CASSISGLGRTEAFF.

The rearrangement joins TRBV6-5 to TRBJ2-3, with D uncertain. The CDR3 contains 14 residues. Deletions cut 0 bases from V and 3 bases from J, with 7 bases between. Germline assignment: CDR1 MNHEY and CDR2 SVGAGI. CDR3 in DNA: TGTGCCAGCAGTTACTCGAGTGGGACAGATACGCAGTATTTT. Protein sequence: CASSYSSGTDTQYF.

The V gene is TRBV10-3, the J gene TRBJ2-7; 11 bases are shared with TRBD2. The V segment lost 0 bases and the J segment 0 bases; nucleotides outside the gene matches: 7. The length of the CDR3 is 18 residues. Germline values: CDR1 ENHRY, CDR2 SYGVKD. This CDR3 is CAISESTSGGSSSYEQYF. The CDR3 nucleotides read TGTGCCATCAGTGAGTCAACTAGCGGGGGCTCGAGCTCCTACGAGCAGTACTTC.

This chain uses TRBV19 with TRBJ2-1; the D gene is possibly TRBD2 (5 bases). CDR3 length: 15 residues. Trimming left V 6 bases short and J 0 bases short, with 12 bases between. Germline V CDR1 and CDR2: LNHDA, SQIVND (reference sequence). In DNA form, the CDR3 reads TGTGCCAGTAGCCCTCGAGCGGACTCCTACAATGAGCAGTTCTTC. This translates into CASSPRADSYNEQFF.

V usage is TRBV7-2 and J usage is TRBJ1-4; TRBD1 matches 10 bases. Germline values: CDR1 SGHTA, CDR2 FQGNSA. V lost 4 bases to trimming and J lost 1 base; unmatched junction nucleotides: 12. The CDR3 spans 19 residues. CDR3: CASSSRAWGQGITNEKLFF. CDR3 in DNA: TGTGCCAGCAGCTCCCGTGCGTGGGGACAGGGGATAACTAATGAAAAACTGTTTTTT.

This chain connects TRBV5-1 to TRBJ1-3, with D perhaps TRBD1 (6 bases). This CDR3 is built from 16 residues. The germline V gene encodes CDR1 SGHRS and CDR2 YFSETQ. The V and J ends lost 0 bases and 0 bases respectively, with 10 bases between them. CDR3 protein: CASSLGDTNSGNTIYF. CDR3 sequence (DNA): TGCGCCAGCAGCTTGGGGGACACCAACTCTGGAAACACCATATATTTT.

The J gene is TRBJ1-2, the V gene TRBV20-1, with 7 bases aligning to TRBD1. The germline V gene encodes CDR1 DFQATT and CDR2 SNEGSKA (reference sequence). V lost 6 bases and J lost 5; bases outside the gene matches: 3. The CDR3 is 11 amino acids. The CDR3 protein is CSAVGQYGYTF. CDR3 coding DNA: TGCAGTGCCGTGGGACAGTATGGCTACACCTTC.

This clone was seen a handful of times. The chain couples TRBV4-2 to TRBJ1-6; 7 nucleotides agree with TRBD1. Trimming removed 4 bases from V and 5 bases from J; junction bases left unmatched: 8. The CDR3 extends over 16 amino acids. In germline, CDR1 is LGHNA, CDR2 YNFKEQ. The CDR3 region has the DNA TGTGCCAGCAGCCCACACCGGGACAGCAATAATTCACCCCTCCACTTT. Its translation: CASSPHRDSNNSPLHF.

The CDR3 spells CASSLLGRSSYEQYF. The CDR3 DNA follows: TGTGCCAGCAGCCTCCTAGGACGGAGCTCCTACGAGCAGTACTTC. This chain connects TRBV7-2 to TRBJ2-7; D is uncertain. CDR1 and CDR2 (germline): SGHTA, FQGNSA. Trimming removed 5 bases from V and 0 bases from J, with 14 bases in between. The CDR3 loop spans 15 amino acids.

The chain couples TRBV11-2 to TRBJ2-7; D is perhaps TRBD2 (6 bases). V shed 6 bases and J shed 0 bases, with 12 bases lying between them. The CDR3 is made up of 14 amino acids. The V gene's germline CDR1 is SGHAT and CDR2 FQNNGV. The CDR3: CASRRPGSSYEQYF. CDR3 DNA sequence: TGTGCCAGCAGGCGTCCCGGGAGCTCCTACGAGCAGTACTTC.